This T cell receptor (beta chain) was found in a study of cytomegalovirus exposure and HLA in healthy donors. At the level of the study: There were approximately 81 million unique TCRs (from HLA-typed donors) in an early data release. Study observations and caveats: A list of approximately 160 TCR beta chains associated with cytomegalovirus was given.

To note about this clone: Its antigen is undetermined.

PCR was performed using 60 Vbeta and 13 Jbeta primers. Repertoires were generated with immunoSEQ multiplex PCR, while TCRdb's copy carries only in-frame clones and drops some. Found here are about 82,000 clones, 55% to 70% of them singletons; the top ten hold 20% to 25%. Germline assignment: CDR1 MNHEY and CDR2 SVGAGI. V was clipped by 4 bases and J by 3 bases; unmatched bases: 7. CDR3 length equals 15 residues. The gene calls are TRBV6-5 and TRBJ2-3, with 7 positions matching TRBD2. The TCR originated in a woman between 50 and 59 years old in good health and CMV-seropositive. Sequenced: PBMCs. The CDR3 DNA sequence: TGTGCCAGCAGTTTACGGGGGGATGGGACAGATACGCAGTATTTT. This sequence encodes CASSLRGDGTDTQYF.